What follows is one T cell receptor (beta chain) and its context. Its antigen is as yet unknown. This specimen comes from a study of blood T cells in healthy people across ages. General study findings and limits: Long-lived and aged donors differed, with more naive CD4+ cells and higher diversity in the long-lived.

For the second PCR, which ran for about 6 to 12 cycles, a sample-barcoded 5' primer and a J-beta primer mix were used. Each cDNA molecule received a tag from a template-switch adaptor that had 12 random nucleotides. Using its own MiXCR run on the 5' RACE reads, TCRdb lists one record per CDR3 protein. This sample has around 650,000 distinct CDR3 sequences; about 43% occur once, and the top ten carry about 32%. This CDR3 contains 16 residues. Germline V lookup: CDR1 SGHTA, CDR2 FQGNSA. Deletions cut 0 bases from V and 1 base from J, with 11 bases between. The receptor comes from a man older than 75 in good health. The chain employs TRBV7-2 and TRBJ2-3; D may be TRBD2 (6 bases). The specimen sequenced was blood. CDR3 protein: CASSLARSGGTDTQYF. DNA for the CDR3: TGTGCCAGCAGCTTAGCGCGCTCGGGGGGCACAGATACGCAGTATTTT.